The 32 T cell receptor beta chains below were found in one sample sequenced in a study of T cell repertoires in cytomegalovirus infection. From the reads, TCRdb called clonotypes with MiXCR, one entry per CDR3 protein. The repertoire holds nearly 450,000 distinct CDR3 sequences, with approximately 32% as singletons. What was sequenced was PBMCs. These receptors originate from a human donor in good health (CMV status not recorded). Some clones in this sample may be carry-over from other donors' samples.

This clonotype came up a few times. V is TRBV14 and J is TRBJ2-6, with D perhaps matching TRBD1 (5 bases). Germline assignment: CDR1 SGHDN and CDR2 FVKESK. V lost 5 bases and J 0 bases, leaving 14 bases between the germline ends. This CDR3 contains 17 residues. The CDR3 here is CASSFAHRSSGANVLTF. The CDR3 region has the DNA TGTGCCAGCAGCTTCGCGCACAGGAGCTCTGGGGCCAACGTCCTGACTTTC.

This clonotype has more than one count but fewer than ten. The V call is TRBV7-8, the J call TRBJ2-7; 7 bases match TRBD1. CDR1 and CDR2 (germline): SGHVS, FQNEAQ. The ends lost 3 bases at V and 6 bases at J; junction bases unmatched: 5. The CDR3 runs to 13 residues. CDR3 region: CASSFDREGEQYF. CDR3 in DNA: TGTGCCAGCAGCTTCGACAGGGAAGGCGAGCAGTACTTC. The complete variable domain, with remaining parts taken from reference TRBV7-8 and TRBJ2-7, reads GAGVSQSPRYKVAKRGQDVALRCDPISGHVSLFWYQQALGQGPEFLTYFQNEAQLDKSGLPSDRFFAERPEGSVSTLKIQRTQQEDSAVYLCASSFDREGEQYFGPGTRLTVT.

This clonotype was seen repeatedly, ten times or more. The CDR3 coding sequence is TGTGCCAGCAGACGACCGGGACTACAACTCTCTAGCACAGATACGCAGTATTTT. Protein sequence: CASRRPGLQLSSTDTQYF. The chain combines TRBV7-2 with TRBJ2-3, with 7 nucleotides matching TRBD2. CDR1 is SGHTA, CDR2 FQGNSA, per germline. The CDR3 is 18 amino acids. After removal of 6 bases from V and 0 bases from J, the junction contained 15 bases not matched to a gene.

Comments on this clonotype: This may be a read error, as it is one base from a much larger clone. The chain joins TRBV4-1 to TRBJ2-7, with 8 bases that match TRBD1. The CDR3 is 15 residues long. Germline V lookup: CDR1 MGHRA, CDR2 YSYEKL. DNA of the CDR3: TGCGCCAGCAGCCATCCGGGACAGGCTACCTACGAGCAGAACTTC. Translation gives CASSHPGQATYEQNF.

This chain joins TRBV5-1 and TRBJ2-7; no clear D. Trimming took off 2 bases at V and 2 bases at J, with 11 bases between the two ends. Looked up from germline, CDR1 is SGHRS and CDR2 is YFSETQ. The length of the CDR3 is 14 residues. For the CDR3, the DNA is TGCGCCAGCAGCTTACCCTCATCCCCCTACGAGCAGTACTTC. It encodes CASSLPSSPYEQYF.

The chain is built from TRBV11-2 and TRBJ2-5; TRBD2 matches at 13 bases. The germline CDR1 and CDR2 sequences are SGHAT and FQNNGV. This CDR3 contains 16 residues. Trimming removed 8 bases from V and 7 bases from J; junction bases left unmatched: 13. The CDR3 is CASSFSGTSGARTQYF. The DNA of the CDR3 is TGTGCCAGCTCCTTCTCAGGGACTAGCGGGGCCCGGACCCAGTACTTC.

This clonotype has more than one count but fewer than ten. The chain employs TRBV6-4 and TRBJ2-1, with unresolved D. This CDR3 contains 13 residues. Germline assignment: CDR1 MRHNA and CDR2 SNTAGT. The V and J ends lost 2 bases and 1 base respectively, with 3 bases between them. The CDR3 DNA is TGTGCCAGCAGTGACGGGTCCTACAATGAGCAGTTCTTC. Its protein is CASSDGSYNEQFF.

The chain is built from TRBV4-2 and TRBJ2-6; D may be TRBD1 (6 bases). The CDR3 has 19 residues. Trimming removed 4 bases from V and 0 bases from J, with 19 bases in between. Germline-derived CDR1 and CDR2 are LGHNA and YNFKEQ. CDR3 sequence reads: CASSLTPGTTTSGANVLTF. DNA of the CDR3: TGTGCCAGCAGCCTAACCCCAGGGACAACTACCTCTGGGGCCAACGTCCTGACTTTC.

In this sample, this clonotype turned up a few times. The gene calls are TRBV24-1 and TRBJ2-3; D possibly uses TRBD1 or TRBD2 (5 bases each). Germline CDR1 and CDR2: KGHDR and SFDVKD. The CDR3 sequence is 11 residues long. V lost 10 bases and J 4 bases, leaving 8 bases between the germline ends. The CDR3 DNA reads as TGTGCCACGGGGGTGTCAGATACGCAGTATTTT. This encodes CATGVSDTQYF.

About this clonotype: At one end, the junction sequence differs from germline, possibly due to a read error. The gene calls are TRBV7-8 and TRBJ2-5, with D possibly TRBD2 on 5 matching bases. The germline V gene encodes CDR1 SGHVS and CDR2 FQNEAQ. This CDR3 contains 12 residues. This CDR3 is CASSFVWETPYF. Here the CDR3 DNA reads TGTGCCAGCAGCTTCGTTTGGGAGACCCCGTACTTC.

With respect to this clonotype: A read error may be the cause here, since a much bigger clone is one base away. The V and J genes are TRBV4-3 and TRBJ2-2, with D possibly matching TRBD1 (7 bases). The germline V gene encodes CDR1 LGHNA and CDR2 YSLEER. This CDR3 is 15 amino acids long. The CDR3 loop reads CASSRGTANTGGLFF. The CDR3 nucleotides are TGCGCCAGCAGCCGAGGGACAGCGAACACCGGGGGGCTGTTTTTT.

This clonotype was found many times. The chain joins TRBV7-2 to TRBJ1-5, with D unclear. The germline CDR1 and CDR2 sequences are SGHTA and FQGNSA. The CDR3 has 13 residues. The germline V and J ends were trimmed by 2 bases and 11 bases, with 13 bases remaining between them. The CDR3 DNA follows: TGTGCCAGCAGCTTAAACTCCGCCGGGTCCCAGCATTTT. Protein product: CASSLNSAGSQHF.

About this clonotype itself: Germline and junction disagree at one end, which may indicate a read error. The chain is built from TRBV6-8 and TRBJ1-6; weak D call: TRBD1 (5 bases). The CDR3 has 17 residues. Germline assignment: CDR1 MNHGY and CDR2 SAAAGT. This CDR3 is CASSYFVGAARNSPLQF. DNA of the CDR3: TGTGCCAGCAGTTACTTCGTAGGGGCGGCACGAAATTCACCCCTCCAATTT.

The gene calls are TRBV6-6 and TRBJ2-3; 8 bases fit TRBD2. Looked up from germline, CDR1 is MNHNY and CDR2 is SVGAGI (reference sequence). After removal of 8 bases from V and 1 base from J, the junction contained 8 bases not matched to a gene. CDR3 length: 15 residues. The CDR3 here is CASERELAGTDTQYF. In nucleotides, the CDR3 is TGTGCCAGCGAGAGGGAACTAGCGGGCACAGATACGCAGTATTTT.

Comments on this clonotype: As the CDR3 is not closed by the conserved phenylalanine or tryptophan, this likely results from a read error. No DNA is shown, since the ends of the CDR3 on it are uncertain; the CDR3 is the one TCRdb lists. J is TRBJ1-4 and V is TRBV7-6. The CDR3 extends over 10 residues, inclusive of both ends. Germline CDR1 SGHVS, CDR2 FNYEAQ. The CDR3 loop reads CASSLVGRVS.

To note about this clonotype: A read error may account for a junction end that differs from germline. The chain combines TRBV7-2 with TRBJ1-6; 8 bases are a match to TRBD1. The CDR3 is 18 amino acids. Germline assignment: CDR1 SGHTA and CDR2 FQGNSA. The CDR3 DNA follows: TGTGCCAGCAGCTTAGAGCAGTCAGGGGGCTCCTATAATTCACCCCTCCAATTT. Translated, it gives CASSLEQSGGSYNSPLQF. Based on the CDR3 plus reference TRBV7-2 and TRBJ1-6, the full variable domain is GAGVSQSPSNKVTEKGKDVELRCDPISGHTALYWYRQSLGQGLEFLIYFQGNSAPDKSGLPSDRFSAERTGGSVSTLTIQRTQQEDSAVYLCASSLEQSGGSYNSPLQFGNGTRLTVT.

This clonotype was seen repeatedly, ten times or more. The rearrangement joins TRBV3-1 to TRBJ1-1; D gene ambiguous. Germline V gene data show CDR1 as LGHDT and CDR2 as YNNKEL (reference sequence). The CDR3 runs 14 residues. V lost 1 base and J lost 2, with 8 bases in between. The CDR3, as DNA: TGTGCCAGCAGCCAAGTCCAGGCCAACACTGAAGCTTTCTTT. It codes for CASSQVQANTEAFF.

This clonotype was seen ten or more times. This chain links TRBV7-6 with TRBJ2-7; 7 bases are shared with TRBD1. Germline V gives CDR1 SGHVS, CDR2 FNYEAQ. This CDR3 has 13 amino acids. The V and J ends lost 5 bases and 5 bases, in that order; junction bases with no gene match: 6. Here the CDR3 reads CASSLRGSNEQYF. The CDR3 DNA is TGTGCCAGCAGCCTCAGGGGGTCGAACGAGCAGTACTTC.

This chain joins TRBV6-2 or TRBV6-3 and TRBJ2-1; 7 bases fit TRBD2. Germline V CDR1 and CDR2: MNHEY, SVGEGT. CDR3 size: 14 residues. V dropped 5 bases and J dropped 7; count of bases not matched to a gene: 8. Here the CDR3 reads CASSDRDYSNEQFF. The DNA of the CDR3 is TGTGCCAGCAGTGACCGGGACTACTCTAATGAGCAGTTCTTC.

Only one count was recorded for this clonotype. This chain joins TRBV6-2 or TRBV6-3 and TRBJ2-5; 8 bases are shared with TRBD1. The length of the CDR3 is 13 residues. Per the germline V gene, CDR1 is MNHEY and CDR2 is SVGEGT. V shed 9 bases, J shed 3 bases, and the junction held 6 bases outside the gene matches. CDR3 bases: TGTGCCAGAAGTGTACAGGGGGAAGAGACCCAGTACTTC. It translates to CARSVQGEETQYF.

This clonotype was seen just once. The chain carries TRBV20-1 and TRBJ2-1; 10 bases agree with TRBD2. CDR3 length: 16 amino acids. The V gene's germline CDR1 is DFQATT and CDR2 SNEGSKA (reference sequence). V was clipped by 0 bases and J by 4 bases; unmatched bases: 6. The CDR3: CSARDMLAGVYNEQFF. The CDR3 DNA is TGCAGTGCTAGAGATATGCTAGCGGGGGTATACAATGAGCAGTTCTTC.

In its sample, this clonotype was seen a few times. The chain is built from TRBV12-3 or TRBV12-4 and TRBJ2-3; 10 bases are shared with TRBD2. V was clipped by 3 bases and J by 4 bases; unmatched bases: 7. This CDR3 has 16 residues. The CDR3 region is CASSFPGLAAADTQYF. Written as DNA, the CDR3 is TGTGCCAGCAGTTTCCCCGGACTAGCGGCTGCAGATACGCAGTATTTT.

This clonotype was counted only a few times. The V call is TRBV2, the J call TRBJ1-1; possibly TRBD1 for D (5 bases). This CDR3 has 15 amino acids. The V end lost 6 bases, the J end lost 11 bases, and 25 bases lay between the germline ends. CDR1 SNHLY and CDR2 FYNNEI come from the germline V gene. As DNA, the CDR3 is TGTGCCAGCAGGGTAACGACGTCGACAGCATTATCGGCTTTCTTT. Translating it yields CASRVTTSTALSAFF.

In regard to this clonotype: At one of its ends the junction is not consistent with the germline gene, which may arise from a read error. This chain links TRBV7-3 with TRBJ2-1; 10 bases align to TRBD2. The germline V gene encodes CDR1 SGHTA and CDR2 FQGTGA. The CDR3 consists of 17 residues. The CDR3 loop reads CASSTPRTSGEYNEQLF. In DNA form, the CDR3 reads TGTGCCAGCAGCACACCCCGGACTAGCGGAGAATACAATGAGCAGTTGTTC.

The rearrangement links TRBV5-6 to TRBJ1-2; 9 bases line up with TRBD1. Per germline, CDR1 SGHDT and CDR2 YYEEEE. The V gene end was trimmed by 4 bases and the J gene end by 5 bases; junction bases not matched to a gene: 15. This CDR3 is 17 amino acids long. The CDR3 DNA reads TGTGCCAGCAGCAAACCGGGACAGGGCGCTATCTATTATGGCTACACCTTC. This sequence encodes CASSKPGQGAIYYGYTF.

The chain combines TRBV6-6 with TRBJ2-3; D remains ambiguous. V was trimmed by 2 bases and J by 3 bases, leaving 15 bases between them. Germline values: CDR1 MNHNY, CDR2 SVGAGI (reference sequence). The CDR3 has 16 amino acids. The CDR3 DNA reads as TGTGCCAGCAGTTACACACCCCATGGGATTACAGATACGCAGTATTTT. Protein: CASSYTPHGITDTQYF.

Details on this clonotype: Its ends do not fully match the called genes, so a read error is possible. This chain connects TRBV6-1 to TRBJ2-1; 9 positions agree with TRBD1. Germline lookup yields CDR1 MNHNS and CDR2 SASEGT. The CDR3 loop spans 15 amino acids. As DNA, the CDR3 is TGTGCCAGCTCCGCCCGGACAGGGGCTGACAATGTGCAGTTCTTC. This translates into CASSARTGADNVQFF.

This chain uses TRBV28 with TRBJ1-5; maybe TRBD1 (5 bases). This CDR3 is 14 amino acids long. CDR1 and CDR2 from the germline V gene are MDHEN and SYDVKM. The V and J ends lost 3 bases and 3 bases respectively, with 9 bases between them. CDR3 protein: CASSLGQHNQPQHF. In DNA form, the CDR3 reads TGTGCCAGCAGTTTGGGGCAGCACAATCAGCCCCAGCATTTT.

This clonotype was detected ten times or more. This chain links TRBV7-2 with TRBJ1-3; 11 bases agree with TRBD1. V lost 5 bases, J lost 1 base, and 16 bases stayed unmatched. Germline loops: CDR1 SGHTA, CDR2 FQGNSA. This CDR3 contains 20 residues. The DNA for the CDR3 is TGTGCCAGCAGCCAAGATAGGGAGTCTGGACAGGGGGCATCTGGAAACACCATATATTTT. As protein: CASSQDRESGQGASGNTIYF.

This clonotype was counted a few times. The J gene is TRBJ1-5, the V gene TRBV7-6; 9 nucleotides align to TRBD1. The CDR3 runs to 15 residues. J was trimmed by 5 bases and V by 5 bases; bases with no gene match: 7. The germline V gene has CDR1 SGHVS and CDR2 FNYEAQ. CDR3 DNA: TGTGCCAGCAGCACAGGGACAGGGTTACATCAGCCCCAGCATTTT. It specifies CASSTGTGLHQPQHF.

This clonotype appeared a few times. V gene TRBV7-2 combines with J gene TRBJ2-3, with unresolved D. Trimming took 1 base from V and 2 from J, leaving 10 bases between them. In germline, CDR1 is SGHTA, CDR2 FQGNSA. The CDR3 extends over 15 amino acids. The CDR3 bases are TGTGCCAGCAGCTTAGTGCCCGTCCCCACAGATACGCAGTATTTT. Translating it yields CASSLVPVPTDTQYF.

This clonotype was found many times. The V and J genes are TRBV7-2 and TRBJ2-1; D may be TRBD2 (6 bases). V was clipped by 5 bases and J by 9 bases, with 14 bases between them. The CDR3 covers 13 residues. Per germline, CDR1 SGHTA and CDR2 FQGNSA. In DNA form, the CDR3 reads TGTGCCAGCAGCCCACAACGGAGGGGTGAGCAGTTCTTC. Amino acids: CASSPQRRGEQFF. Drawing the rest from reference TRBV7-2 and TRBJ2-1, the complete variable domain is GAGVSQSPSNKVTEKGKDVELRCDPISGHTALYWYRQSLGQGLEFLIYFQGNSAPDKSGLPSDRFSAERTGGSVSTLTIQRTQQEDSAVYLCASSPQRRGEQFFGPGTRLTVL.